Shown below are 14 T cell receptor beta chains from a single sample sequenced in a study of blood T cell repertoires in COVID-19. Produced via immunoSEQ multiplex PCR; TCRdb's table is partial and in-frame only. Of 100,000 to 150,000 clones in the sample, less than 85% are singletons; the top ten hold roughly 17%. Sequences were obtained from peripheral blood. The receptors derive from a woman of 80 years or more with acute or convalescent COVID-19.

For the CDR3, the DNA is TGTGCCAGCAGTGCGCACCCGACTAGCGGGGGGGCCAATGAGCAGTTCTTC. It translates to CASSAHPTSGGANEQFF. The V and J genes are TRBV6-4 and TRBJ2-1, with 14 bases identical to TRBD2. Trimming removed 4 bases from V and 6 bases from J; junction bases left unmatched: 8. CDR1 and CDR2 from the germline V gene are MRHNA and SNTAGT. CDR3 length: 17 amino acids.

CDR3 sequence: CASMAPGRTEAFF. CDR3 in DNA: TGTGCCAGCATGGCGCCAGGGCGCACTGAAGCTTTCTTT. The chain joins TRBV3-1 (or the pseudogene TRBV3-2) to TRBJ1-1; possible D gene TRBD1, 5 bases. Trimming removed 7 bases at V and 4 bases at J, with 13 bases between. This CDR3 is 13 amino acids long. The germline gives CDR1 LGHDT, CDR2 YNNKEL (reference sequence).

This chain connects TRBV2 to TRBJ2-2; the D gene is possibly TRBD1 (7 bases). Trimming left V 6 bases short and J 1 base short, with 12 bases between. Germline CDR1 reads SNHLY; CDR2 reads FYNNEI. The CDR3 length is 15 residues. CDR3 sequence reads: CASREGQMNTGELFF. CDR3 DNA sequence: TGTGCCAGCAGGGAGGGACAGATGAACACCGGGGAGCTGTTTTTT.

The chain joins TRBV9 to TRBJ1-2; the match to TRBD1 covers 10 bases. Germline CDR1 and CDR2: SGDLS and YYNGEE. Trimming removed 4 bases from V and 6 bases from J; junction bases left unmatched: 3. This CDR3 is 13 amino acids long. Here the CDR3 DNA reads TGTGCCAGCAGCACCGACAGGGGGCATGGCTACACCTTC. Its translation is CASSTDRGHGYTF.

This chain connects TRBV2 to TRBJ2-5, with a tentative D call TRBD1 (6 bases). Trimming removed 7 bases at V and 5 bases at J, with 17 bases between. Germline loops: CDR1 SNHLY, CDR2 FYNNEI. The CDR3 has 14 amino acids. The CDR3 spells CASTREGGWETQYF. The CDR3 coding sequence is TGTGCCAGCACTCGAGAAGGGGGTTGGGAGACCCAGTACTTC.

This clone came up once. In DNA form, the CDR3 reads TGTGCCAGCAGCTTAACATACGAGCAGTACTTC. Encoded protein: CASSLTYEQYF. V usage is TRBV7-2 and J usage is TRBJ2-7, with no clear D. Per germline, CDR1 SGHTA and CDR2 FQGNSA. The CDR3 totals 11 residues. Trimming cost V 2 bases and J 4 bases, with 3 bases left between them.

The rearrangement uses TRBV2 and TRBJ1-5; 7 bases line up with TRBD1. Germline V gene lookup returns CDR1 SNHLY and CDR2 FYNNEI. Trimming cost V 7 bases and J 6 bases; bases outside gene matches: 6. The CDR3 has 13 residues. As DNA, the CDR3 is TGTGCCAGCAAGACAGGGTGGGGTCAGCCCCAGCATTTT. Protein sequence: CASKTGWGQPQHF.

This chain uses TRBV27 with TRBJ2-7; TRBD2 matches at 7 bases. J lost 10 bases, V lost 5 bases, and 17 bases had no gene match. CDR3 length: 15 amino acids. Germline V gene lookup returns CDR1 MNHEY and CDR2 SMNVEV (reference sequence). The CDR3 sequence is CASSASRGTAEVQYF. DNA of the CDR3: TGTGCCAGCAGTGCCTCGCGGGGGACCGCTGAGGTTCAGTACTTC.

This chain links TRBV6-1 with TRBJ1-1; D might be TRBD1 (6 bases). V lost 3 bases and J 0 bases, leaving 17 bases between the germline ends. The length of the CDR3 is 17 residues. Per germline, CDR1 MNHNS and CDR2 SASEGT. DNA for the CDR3: TGTGCCAGCAGTGACAGAGGCACAGGGAGGGTGAACACTGAAGCTTTCTTT. This encodes CASSDRGTGRVNTEAFF.

The chain links TRBV7-2 to TRBJ1-2; D unclear. Trimming left V 2 bases short and J 4 bases short, with 5 bases between. CDR3 length equals 12 residues. Germline lookup yields CDR1 SGHTA and CDR2 FQGNSA. CDR3 loop: CASSLRVYGYTF. CDR3 sequence (DNA): TGTGCCAGCAGCTTAAGAGTCTATGGCTACACCTTC.

This clone has just a few counts. The rearrangement uses TRBV11-3 and TRBJ2-7, with D possibly TRBD1 on 5 matching bases. Trimming took 5 bases from V and 3 from J, leaving 8 bases between them. This CDR3 comprises 12 residues. Germline CDR1 SGHNT, CDR2 YENEEA. The CDR3 protein is CASSVTGYEQYF. The CDR3 bases are TGTGCCAGCAGCGTTACAGGCTACGAGCAGTACTTC.

The V gene is TRBV6-5, the J gene TRBJ2-3, with D perhaps matching TRBD1 (5 bases). The germline V and J ends were trimmed by 4 bases and 3 bases, with 11 bases remaining between them. This CDR3 comprises 14 residues. Germline V gene lookup returns CDR1 MNHEY and CDR2 SVGAGI. Here the CDR3 reads CASSLGRETDTQYF. The CDR3 DNA reads as TGTGCCAGCAGTTTGGGCAGGGAAACAGATACGCAGTATTTT.

V gene TRBV4-3 combines with J gene TRBJ2-7; 8 nucleotides match TRBD1. Germline V gives CDR1 LGHNA, CDR2 YSLEER. This CDR3 is 15 amino acids long. V lost 1 base and J lost 3; bases outside the gene matches: 5. The CDR3 nucleotides are TGCGCCAGCAGCCAAGGATCCGGGACAGGCTACGAGCAGTACTTC. Protein sequence: CASSQGSGTGYEQYF.

This chain joins TRBV3-1 (or the pseudogene TRBV3-2) and TRBJ1-3, with 7 positions matching TRBD1. Trimming cost V 4 bases and J 0 bases; bases outside gene matches: 6. Per the germline V gene, CDR1 is LGHDT and CDR2 is YNNKEL (reference sequence). The length of the CDR3 is 16 residues. DNA of the CDR3: TGTGCCAGCAGCCGCGCGACAGGGATCTCTGGAAACACCATATATTTT. This translates into CASSRATGISGNTIYF.